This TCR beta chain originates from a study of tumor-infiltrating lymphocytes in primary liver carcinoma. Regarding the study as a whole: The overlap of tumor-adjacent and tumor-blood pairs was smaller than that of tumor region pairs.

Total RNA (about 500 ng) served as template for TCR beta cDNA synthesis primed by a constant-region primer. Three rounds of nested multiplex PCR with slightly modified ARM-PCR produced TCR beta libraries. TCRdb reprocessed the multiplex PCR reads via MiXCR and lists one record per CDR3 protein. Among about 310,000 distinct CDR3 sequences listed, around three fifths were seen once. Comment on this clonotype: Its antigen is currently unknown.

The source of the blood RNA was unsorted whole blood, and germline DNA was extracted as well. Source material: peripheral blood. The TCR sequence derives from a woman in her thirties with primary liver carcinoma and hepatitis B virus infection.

CDR3 in DNA: TGTGCCAGCAGTCCCCGAGGCAATAACAATCAGCCCCAGCATTTT. It is translated as CASSPRGNNNQPQHF. The chain has TRBV6-1 and TRBJ1-5, with D uncertain. V lost 5 bases and J 3 bases, leaving 14 bases between the germline ends. The germline CDR1 and CDR2 sequences are MNHNS and SASEGT. The CDR3 covers 15 residues.